One sample yielded the 10 T cell receptor beta chains listed below, sequenced in a study of blood T cells in healthy people across ages. PCR was performed a second time for about 6 to 12 cycles using a sample-barcoded 5' primer and a J-beta primer mix. TCRdb re-derived calls from the 5' RACE reads in MiXCR, one entry per CDR3 protein. The sample has 550,000 to 600,000 distinct CDR3 sequences, about 25% seen once. The sequenced sample was blood. The receptors derive from an older woman in good health.

There are many counts of this clonotype. A junction boundary mismatches the germline segment, possibly from a read error. The chain joins TRBV18 to TRBJ1-2; a weak D match, TRBD1 (5 bases). Germline V gene lookup returns CDR1 KGHSH and CDR2 LQKENI. This CDR3 comprises 13 residues. The CDR3 sequence: CASSPGPNYGYTF. The CDR3 DNA sequence: TGCGCCAGCAGCCCGGGACCTAACTATGGCTACACCTTC.

In this sample, this clonotype turned up a few times. The chain is built from TRBV7-2 and TRBJ1-1; TRBD1 matches at 9 bases. V lost 8 bases to trimming and J lost 1 base; unmatched junction nucleotides: 5. Per the germline V gene, CDR1 is SGHTA and CDR2 is FQGNSA. The CDR3 extends over 14 amino acids. The CDR3 loop is CASYRGRTNTEAFF. The CDR3 DNA sequence: TGTGCCAGCTACAGGGGGCGCACGAACACTGAAGCTTTCTTT.

The chain has TRBV20-1 and TRBJ2-7; a weak D match, TRBD1 (5 bases). V was trimmed by 2 bases and J by 2 bases, leaving 13 bases between them. Germline values: CDR1 DFQATT, CDR2 SNEGSKA (reference sequence). The CDR3 contains 14 residues. CDR3 sequence reads: CSARMAQGAYEQYF. The CDR3 coding sequence is TGCAGTGCTAGAATGGCCCAAGGGGCCTACGAGCAGTACTTC.

Ten or more counts support this clonotype. The chain combines TRBV7-2 with TRBJ2-5, with 7 bases that match TRBD1. The V gene end was trimmed by 3 bases and the J gene end by 7 bases; junction bases not matched to a gene: 8. From germline, CDR1 is SGHTA and CDR2 FQGNSA. This CDR3 has 14 residues. CDR3 amino acids: CASSLGQIKTTQYF. The CDR3 DNA reads TGTGCCAGCAGCTTGGGACAGATCAAGACGACCCAGTACTTC.

This clonotype came up a few times. V and J are TRBV2 and TRBJ2-7; maybe TRBD1 (6 bases). The V gene's germline CDR1 is SNHLY and CDR2 FYNNEI. CDR3 length equals 14 residues. Between the trimmed V and J ends, which lost 8 bases and 4 bases, there was a span of 18 bases. The CDR3 DNA follows: TGTGCCAGCGCCATGACAGGCCTGGGGTACGAGCAGTACTTC. Its protein is CASAMTGLGYEQYF.

This clonotype has only one observation. This chain connects TRBV7-2 to TRBJ2-7, with D perhaps TRBD1 (5 bases). CDR1 and CDR2 (germline): SGHTA, FQGNSA. This CDR3 spans 12 amino acids. V was trimmed by 5 bases and J by 6 bases, leaving 11 bases between them. CDR3 DNA sequence: TGTGCCAGCAGCACGCAGGGTGGCGAGCAGTACTTC. Residues: CASSTQGGEQYF.

The V call is TRBV4-3, the J call TRBJ2-3, with D tentatively TRBD1 (6 bases). Per germline, CDR1 LGHNA and CDR2 YSLEER. The V end lost 6 bases, the J end lost 4 bases, and 17 bases lay between the germline ends. This CDR3 is built from 15 residues. The CDR3 coding sequence is TGCGCCAGCAGTCCAAACAGGGACGCGGCAGATACGCAGTATTTT. Translation: CASSPNRDAADTQYF.

This clonotype was observed a single time. This chain uses TRBV9 with TRBJ1-2; maybe TRBD1 (6 bases). CDR3 size: 15 residues. Deletions cut 3 bases from V and 4 bases from J, with 16 bases between. The germline V gene encodes CDR1 SGDLS and CDR2 YYNGEE. The CDR3 loop reads CASSATDSRIYGYTF. Written as DNA, the CDR3 is TGTGCCAGCAGCGCAACGGACAGCCGGATCTATGGCTACACCTTC.

The J gene is TRBJ2-1, the V gene TRBV7-2, with 9 positions matching TRBD2. CDR1 and CDR2 (germline): SGHTA, FQGNSA. The CDR3 covers 17 residues. J gave up 0 bases and V 5 bases, and 8 bases lay outside the gene matches. The CDR3 DNA is TGTGCCAGCAGCCTTCTAGCGGGGCTTAGCTCCTACAATGAGCAGTTCTTC. Protein sequence: CASSLLAGLSSYNEQFF.

The chain links TRBV5-6 to TRBJ2-5; D gene unclear. The germline gives CDR1 SGHDT, CDR2 YYEEEE. The CDR3 has 13 residues. With 4 bases removed from V and 1 base from J, the gap between germline ends came to 8 bases. CDR3 in DNA: TGTGCCAGCAGCCGCATTTCCCAAGAGACCCAGTACTTC. Translation: CASSRISQETQYF.